This TCR beta chain was observed in a study of T cells in localized non-small cell lung cancer. Study observations and caveats: As only one tumor region underwent sequencing, heterogeneity remains possible. There were a median roughly 61 of the top 100 tumor clones appearing in adjacent lung. There was higher T cell clonality in uninvolved adjacent lung than in tumor, and it was highest there.

In germline, CDR1 is SGHDT, CDR2 YYEEEE. V shed 3 bases and J 4 bases; nucleotides not matched to a gene: 5. The CDR3 spans 14 residues. This clone was counted only a few times. Its antigen is not known. Assay: immunoSEQ multiplex PCR; the TCRdb copy retains only in-frame clones and omits some. Of tens of thousands of clones listed, 85% to 95% are singletons. Sequencing was performed on peripheral blood, taken before any cancer treatment. The chain uses TRBV5-6 and TRBJ2-5; 8 nucleotides agree with TRBD1. This clonotype was obtained from a woman aged 40-70 years with stage I lung adenocarcinoma. CDR3 amino acids: CASSWTGRGETQYF. The CDR3, as DNA: TGTGCCAGCAGCTGGACAGGGAGAGGAGAGACCCAGTACTTC.